Listed below are T cell receptor beta chains from one sample, sequenced in a study of blood T cell repertoires in COVID-19. Libraries were prepared by immunoSEQ multiplex PCR; TCRdb keeps only in-frame clonotypes and omits some of them. The profile shows about 150,000 clones, approximately 82% of them singletons. Sequenced input: peripheral blood. Receptor source: a human donor with acute or convalescent COVID-19. The donor label of this sample is uncertain. Each CDR3 is given with its conserved first and last residue. D genes are given only for firm matches. Clone size is not always given. Where it is, it says once, few, many or a class for expanded clones.

j_gene,len,d_gene,v_gene,abundance,CDR3nt,CDR3aa
TRBJ2-7,12,TRBD1,TRBV30,NA,TGTGCCTGGGCGGGGACAGGGGGTGTGCAGTACTTC,CAWAGTGGVQYF
TRBJ2-1,13,NA,TRBV14,NA,TGTGCCAGCAGCCAAGACTTGGGGGGTGAGCAGTTCTTC,CASSQDLGGEQFF
TRBJ2-1,14,NA,TRBV11-2,NA,TGTGCCAGCAGCTTAGTAGTGGCGGACAATGAGCAGTTCTTC,CASSLVVADNEQFF
TRBJ2-5,17,TRBD2,TRBV5-1,NA,TGCGCCAGCGCCACGGGTAGCGGGGGGGCCTTGTATGAGACCCAGTACTTC,CASATGSGGALYETQYF
TRBJ2-4,18,NA,TRBV1,NA,TGCACCAGCAGCCAAGTAACACTAGCGGGGGGGCCCGGAAACATTCAGTACTTC,CTSSQVTLAGGPGNIQYF
TRBJ1-1,15,TRBD1,TRBV5-1,NA,TGCGCCAGCAGCTCTCAAGGACAGGGCGGGACTGAAGCTTTCTTT,CASSSQGQGGTEAFF
TRBJ1-4,15,TRBD1,TRBV27,NA,TGTGCCAGCAGTTTACAGGGACAGGGAGTGGGGAAACTGTTTTTT,CASSLQGQGVGKLFF
TRBJ1-2,16,TRBD1,TRBV7-2,NA,TGTGCCAGCAGCCCCCGACAGGGGAGTTATAACGATGGCTACACCTTC,CASSPRQGSYNDGYTF
TRBJ1-1,15,TRBD1,TRBV7-9,NA,TGTGCCAGCAGCTTAGTTACAGGGGGTAACACTGAAGCTTTCTTT,CASSLVTGGNTEAFF
TRBJ1-2,13,TRBD1,TRBV29-1,NA,TGCAGCGCTAGGGACAGGGGGGACTATGGCTACACCTTC,CSARDRGDYGYTF
TRBJ1-2,14,TRBD1,TRBV7-9,few,TGTGCCAGCAGCTTAGGGGGACAGACCTATGGCTACACCTTC,CASSLGGQTYGYTF
TRBJ1-4,15,NA,TRBV12-2,NA,TGTGCAAGTCGCTTAAAACAGTGCCTGAATGAAAAACTGTTTTTT,CASRLKQCLNEKLFF
TRBJ2-7,15,TRBD2,TRBV9,NA,TGTGCCAGCAGCGCTAGCGGGGGGAGCTCCTACGAGCAGTACTTC,CASSASGGSSYEQYF
TRBJ2-7,14,NA,TRBV5-5,once,TGTGCCAGCAGCTTGTTCGGTCAGGGCTACGAGCAGTACTTC,CASSLFGQGYEQYF
TRBJ2-1,13,TRBD1,TRBV3-1/TRBV3-2,few,TGTGCCAGCAGGGACAGGGGAAAGAATGAGCAGTTCTTC,CASRDRGKNEQFF
TRBJ2-1,15,NA,TRBV19,NA,TGTGCCAGTAGGCTATCAGGGTCCCCCAAGTTCGAGCAGTTCTTC,CASRLSGSPKFEQFF
TRBJ1-4,14,NA,TRBV3-1/TRBV3-2,NA,TGTGCCAGCAGCCTAAAGGGCGGGAATGAAAAACTGTTTTTT,CASSLKGGNEKLFF
TRBJ2-1,11,NA,TRBV6-5,NA,TGTGCCACCCAGGGGCCCTTTCTGCAGTTCTTC,CATQGPFLQFF
TRBJ1-4,13,TRBD1,TRBV29-1,few,TGCAGCGTAACCGGGACAGTGGGTGAAAAACTGTTTTTT,CSVTGTVGEKLFF
TRBJ2-2,17,TRBD2,TRBV4-1,NA,TGCGCCAGCAGCCACCATCCTAGGCGGGGGGGCCCCGGGGAGCTGTTTTTT,CASSHHPRRGGPGELFF
TRBJ1-1,15,NA,TRBV7-9,NA,TGTGCCAGCAGCAGAGACAGGTGGGGGAACACTGAAGCTTTCTTT,CASSRDRWGNTEAFF
TRBJ1-5,14,NA,TRBV2,once,TGTGCCAGCAGTGAGGGGCCCAGGGATCAGCCCCAGCATTTT,CASSEGPRDQPQHF
TRBJ2-5,13,NA,TRBV12-3/TRBV12-4,few,TGTGCCAGCTCGATCGGGGTTCAGGAGACCCAGTACTTC,CASSIGVQETQYF
TRBJ2-2,15,TRBD2,TRBV5-4,few,TGTGCCAGCAGCAACGGGGGGGCCAACACCGGGGAGCTGTTTTTT,CASSNGGANTGELFF
TRBJ1-1,17,NA,TRBV30,NA,TGTGCCTGGAGTGTATCTTACCTGGGACTTAGGAACACTGAAGCTTTCTTT,CAWSVSYLGLRNTEAFF
TRBJ1-1,15,NA,TRBV19,NA,TGTGCCAGTACCCTTCGAGGGGAGGGGAGCACTGAAGCTTTCTTT,CASTLRGEGSTEAFF
TRBJ2-4,14,NA,TRBV2,once,TGTGCCGCTACCCCCCGCCGAGTGAAGAACATTCAGTACTTC,CAATPRRVKNIQYF
TRBJ2-7,12,NA,TRBV2,NA,TGTGCCAGCAACCGGGACTCCTACGAGCAGTACTTC,CASNRDSYEQYF
TRBJ1-4,16,NA,TRBV15,NA,TGTGCCACCAGCAGAGAGACACCGGCAACTAATGAAAAACTGTTTTTT,CATSRETPATNEKLFF
TRBJ1-1,11,NA,TRBV30,NA,TGTGCCTGGAGCCCGCGCACTGAAGCTTTCTTT,CAWSPRTEAFF
TRBJ1-2,15,TRBD1,TRBV29-1,NA,TGCAGCGTTGATGAAGGGACAGGGGACAACTATGGCTACACCTTC,CSVDEGTGDNYGYTF
TRBJ1-2,15,TRBD1,TRBV19,NA,TGTGCCAGTAGTGGAAACTCCGGGACAGGCTATGGCTACACCTTC,CASSGNSGTGYGYTF
TRBJ1-1,11,TRBD1,TRBV10-3,NA,TGTGCCATCAGTGGACAGGGGGAAGCTTTCTTT,CAISGQGEAFF
TRBJ1-5,15,NA,TRBV5-1,NA,TGCGCCAGCAGCTTGGCCCCCACAGGCAATCAGCCCCAGCATTTT,CASSLAPTGNQPQHF
TRBJ1-2,14,NA,TRBV6-5,NA,TGTGCCAGCAGTTCGAATCAGGGTAACTATGGCTACACCTTC,CASSSNQGNYGYTF
TRBJ2-2,15,TRBD1,TRBV5-8,once,TGTGCCAGCAGCTTGAGTACAGGGGCCACCGGGGAGCTGTTTTTT,CASSLSTGATGELFF
TRBJ1-1,14,NA,TRBV7-2,NA,TGTGCCAGCAGCCCCCTAGGAGCGAACACTGAAGCTTTCTTT,CASSPLGANTEAFF
TRBJ2-1,13,NA,TRBV28,NA,TGTGCCAGCAGTTTACCGAGGGCGGGGCCGCAGTTCTTC,CASSLPRAGPQFF
TRBJ2-1,17,TRBD2,TRBV4-1,NA,TGCGCCAGCAGCCCGCGACTAGCGGGGGGCTCCTACAATGAGCAGTTCTTC,CASSPRLAGGSYNEQFF
TRBJ2-1,15,TRBD2,TRBV5-1,NA,TGCGCCAGCAGCTTGGAAGCTAGCGGATACAATGAGCAGTTCTTC,CASSLEASGYNEQFF